The 28 T cell receptor beta chains below come from one sample, sequenced in a study of regulatory T cells in long-lasting Graves disease. Sample time point: newly diagnosed GD, antithyroid drugs for less than 3 months. With RNA extracted from PBMCs as input, the TCR library was made. Arm-PCR with iRepertoire HTBI primers amplified the CDR3 regions for these TCR beta libraries. TCRdb analysed the multiplex PCR reads with MiXCR anew, one entry per CDR3 protein. The table has a few hundred thousand distinct CDR3 sequences, about 11% seen once. The same sample was also used in a study of T cells in Graves' hyperthyroidism and ophthalmopathy.

The sample was peripheral blood mononuclear cells (PBMCs), taken at new diagnosis, from a patient treated with antithyroid drugs. Receptors originate from a woman aged 18-29 years with Graves disease.

This clonotype was detected many times. The CDR3 nucleotides read TGTGCCAGCAGCCAAGTACTTAGTCCCCGTTACAATGAGCAGTTCTTC. Protein: CASSQVLSPRYNEQFF. The rearrangement uses TRBV3-1 and TRBJ2-1; D is uncertain. Trimming removed 1 base from V and 4 bases from J, with 14 bases in between. Germline CDR1 is LGHDT and CDR2 is YNNKEL (reference sequence). This CDR3 has 16 residues.

This clonotype was counted many times. The V and J genes are TRBV28 and TRBJ1-5; 10 bases match TRBD1. This CDR3 is built from 16 residues. Germline V lookup: CDR1 MDHEN, CDR2 SYDVKM. The junction had 4 bases not matched to a gene; V was cut back by 2 bases and J by 3 bases. CDR3 coding DNA: TGTGCCAGCAGTTTAGGGACAGGGGCCCTCAATCAGCCCCAGCATTTT. Amino acid sequence: CASSLGTGALNQPQHF. Combining the CDR3 with reference TRBV28 and TRBJ1-5 gives the whole variable domain DVKVTQSSRYLVKRTGEKVFLECVQDMDHENMFWYRQDPGLGLRLIYFSYDVKMKEKGDIPEGYSVSREKKERFSLILESASTNQTSMYLCASSLGTGALNQPQHFGDGTRLSIL.

This clonotype occurred many times. The CDR3 sequence: CASSPQGGNSPLHF. Written as DNA, the CDR3 is TGTGCCAGCAGCCCCCAGGGGGGTAATTCACCCCTCCACTTT. The chain carries TRBV7-3 and TRBJ1-6; TRBD1 agrees at 7 bases. Per the germline V gene, CDR1 is SGHTA and CDR2 is FQGTGA. V was pared by 5 bases and J by 6 bases, with 4 bases of the junction left unmatched. The CDR3 length is 14 residues.

This clonotype was picked up a small number of times. The V gene is TRBV19, the J gene TRBJ1-2; unclear D gene. The CDR3 runs to 15 residues. Germline assignment: CDR1 LNHDA and CDR2 SQIVND (reference sequence). V dropped 5 bases and J dropped 4 bases, with 17 bases sitting between them. As DNA, the CDR3 is TGTGCCAGTAGTTGGCCAGCAAGACACACCTATGGCTACACCTTC. Protein product: CASSWPARHTYGYTF.

This chain joins TRBV20-1 and TRBJ2-1; TRBD2 matches 13 bases. CDR1 is DFQATT, CDR2 SNEGSKA, per germline (reference sequence). The CDR3 has 13 amino acids. CDR3 nucleotides: TGCAGCCTCGGACTAGCGGGAGCAGGGGAGCAGTTCTTC. Translating gives CSLGLAGAGEQFF.

This clonotype has a count of ten or more. The rearrangement uses TRBV27 and TRBJ1-2; D call uncertain. Germline V gives CDR1 MNHEY, CDR2 SMNVEV (reference sequence). The germline V and J ends were trimmed by 3 bases and 7 bases, with 12 bases remaining between them. The CDR3 totals 13 residues. CDR3 sequence (DNA): TGTGCCAGCAGTTTTGGTCAGGAACGTGGCTACACCTTC. Protein: CASSFGQERGYTF.

The gene calls are TRBV19 and TRBJ2-1, with D perhaps TRBD2 (6 bases). V was pared by 6 bases and J by 4 bases, with 13 bases between. The CDR3 runs 14 residues. Looked up from germline, CDR1 is LNHDA and CDR2 is SQIVND (reference sequence). In DNA form, the CDR3 reads TGTGCCAGTAGCGACCCGGGGGAATACAATGAGCAGTTCTTC. Residues: CASSDPGEYNEQFF.

Many counts were recorded for this clonotype. J is TRBJ2-5 and V is TRBV7-2; D uncertain. This CDR3 is 15 amino acids long. Trimming stripped 0 bases from V and 1 base from J, with 9 bases between. CDR1 is SGHTA, CDR2 FQGNSA, per germline. The CDR3 is CASSLAFRPQETQYF. The CDR3 nucleotides read TGTGCCAGCAGCTTAGCGTTCCGGCCCCAAGAGACCCAGTACTTC.

This clonotype was found a few times. CDR3 sequence reads: CSAQRPQETQYF. As DNA, the CDR3 is TGCAGTGCCCAAAGACCGCAAGAGACCCAGTACTTC. The V and J genes are TRBV20-1 and TRBJ2-5; no definite D call. Germline CDR1 reads DFQATT; CDR2 reads SNEGSKA (reference sequence). The CDR3 extends over 12 amino acids. V shed 6 bases and J shed 2 bases, with 10 bases lying between them.

This clonotype was counted at least ten times. The chain combines TRBV6-5 with TRBJ1-5; possibly TRBD1 for D (5 bases). This CDR3 comprises 16 residues. With 2 bases removed from V and 5 bases from J, the gap between germline ends came to 16 bases. Germline values: CDR1 MNHEY, CDR2 SVGAGI. The CDR3 sequence is CASSYGSGRDDQPQHF. The CDR3 region has the DNA TGTGCCAGCAGTTACGGATCGGGCAGGGACGATCAGCCCCAGCATTTT.

As concerns this clonotype: One base away lies a much larger clone, so this may be a sequencing read error. V and J are TRBV2 and TRBJ1-5; D might be TRBD1 (6 bases). This CDR3 is 14 amino acids long. Germline assignment: CDR1 SNHLY and CDR2 FYNNEI. In DNA, the CDR3 is TGTGCCGGCAGTGAAGGGGGTAGGGGTCAGCCCCAGCATTTT. Its protein product is CAGSEGGRGQPQHF.

This clonotype appeared many times. The chain combines TRBV20-1 with TRBJ1-2; D not certain. This CDR3 contains 15 residues. Trimming took 1 base from V and 0 from J, leaving 12 bases between them. The germline V gene encodes CDR1 DFQATT and CDR2 SNEGSKA (reference sequence). CDR3: CSARGQLNSNYGYTF. CDR3 DNA: TGCAGTGCTAGAGGTCAGCTAAACTCTAACTATGGCTACACCTTC.

Notes on this clonotype: The junction departs from germline at one end; a sequencing error may be responsible. This chain links TRBV7-9 with TRBJ1-4; D possibly corresponds to TRBD1 (6 bases). This CDR3 spans 15 amino acids. Germline loops: CDR1 SEHNR, CDR2 FQNEAQ (reference sequence). The CDR3 is CASTQWGAGGGRLLF. As DNA, the CDR3 is TGTGCCAGCACCCAATGGGGGGCCGGTGGGGGAAGACTGCTTTTT.

At least ten counts were recorded for this clonotype. This sequence joins TRBV19 and TRBJ2-1, with D perhaps TRBD1 or TRBD2 (6 bases each). The CDR3 loop spans 15 amino acids. Germline V gives CDR1 LNHDA, CDR2 SQIVND (reference sequence). The V end lost 7 bases, the J end lost 8 bases, and 21 bases lay between the germline ends. CDR3 DNA sequence: TGTGCCAGTACCCCTTCAGTCCCGGGGGCATATGAGCAGTTCTTC. Its translation: CASTPSVPGAYEQFF.

This clonotype was counted ten times or more. This rearrangement joins TRBV28 to TRBJ2-7; D is ambiguous. From germline, CDR1 is MDHEN and CDR2 SYDVKM. The V and J ends lost 6 bases and 3 bases respectively, with 18 bases between them. The CDR3 has 15 residues. The CDR3 DNA sequence: TGTGCCAGCAGGTTAAGGCGCCGATGGGACTACGAGCAGTACTTC. Its protein product is CASRLRRRWDYEQYF.

This clonotype was found many times. The gene calls are TRBV20-1 and TRBJ1-6; D not resolved. The CDR3 runs to 14 residues. The V gene lost 8 bases and the J gene lost 8 bases, with 19 bases spanning the gap. Germline V gene lookup returns CDR1 DFQATT and CDR2 SNEGSKA (reference sequence). The CDR3 coding sequence is TGCAGTCCCTACCCAGACAACCCCCATTCACCCCTCCACTTT. Protein: CSPYPDNPHSPLHF.

The rearrangement links TRBV20-1 to TRBJ2-5; D perhaps matches TRBD1 (5 bases). V was clipped by 3 bases and J by 3 bases, with 8 bases between them. The CDR3 covers 12 residues. Germline CDR1 reads DFQATT; CDR2 reads SNEGSKA (reference sequence). Here the CDR3 DNA reads TGCAGTGCTAGTAAAGGGGAAGAGACCCAGTACTTC. Amino acid sequence: CSASKGEETQYF.

This clonotype was counted many times. This sequence joins TRBV4-3 and TRBJ1-2; 10 bases are a match to TRBD1. The V segment lost 3 bases and the J segment 3 bases; nucleotides outside the gene matches: 4. The germline CDR1 and CDR2 sequences are LGHNA and YSLEER. This CDR3 is built from 15 residues. CDR3 in DNA: TGCGCCAGCAGCCACGGACAGGGGGGGTACTATGGCTACACCTTC. This codes for CASSHGQGGYYGYTF.

This clonotype was recorded at least ten times. The CDR3 DNA is TGTGCCAGCAGCTTAGAGATCGTAACCACTGAAGCTTTCTTT. Its translation is CASSLEIVTTEAFF. V is TRBV7-2 and J is TRBJ1-1; D ambiguous. This CDR3 contains 14 residues. Trimming took off 1 base at V and 4 bases at J, with 10 bases between the two ends. Germline V CDR1 and CDR2: SGHTA, FQGNSA.

V usage is TRBV9 and J usage is TRBJ2-2; D unclear. The CDR3 extends over 13 amino acids. The ends were cut back, 4 bases at V and 5 bases at J, with 9 bases in the middle. CDR1 is SGDLS, CDR2 YYNGEE, per germline. CDR3 amino acids: CASSLDLTGELFF. CDR3 sequence (DNA): TGTGCCAGCAGCCTCGACTTAACCGGGGAGCTGTTTTTT.

Many counts were recorded for this clonotype. V is TRBV6-1 and J is TRBJ1-2; no firm D call. The CDR3 is made up of 14 amino acids. Germline V gene data show CDR1 as MNHNS and CDR2 as SASEGT. Trimming cost V 6 bases and J 3 bases, with 14 bases left between them. The CDR3: CASSPLDGDYGYTF. CDR3 DNA sequence: TGTGCCAGCAGCCCGTTGGACGGAGACTATGGCTACACCTTC.

The chain combines TRBV20-1 with TRBJ2-1; D possibly corresponds to TRBD2 (6 bases). Germline CDR1 reads DFQATT; CDR2 reads SNEGSKA (reference sequence). V gave up 0 bases and J gave up 5 bases, with 17 bases separating them. The CDR3 totals 16 residues. CDR3 in amino acids: CSAREVWVGGNNEQFF. The CDR3 coding sequence is TGCAGTGCTAGAGAGGTTTGGGTCGGGGGTAACAATGAGCAGTTCTTC.

This clonotype was counted ten times or more. V gene TRBV5-7 combines with J gene TRBJ2-3; D is tentatively TRBD1 or TRBD2 (6 bases each). TRBV5-7 is classed as an ORF, of uncertain function. The CDR3 contains 14 residues. Trimming took 2 bases from V and 6 from J, leaving 13 bases between them. The CDR3 DNA sequence: TGTGCCAGCAGCTTAGAGGGGGGCCATGATACGCAGTATTTT. It yields the protein CASSLEGGHDTQYF.

This clonotype was recorded at least ten times. The chain recombines TRBV5-5 with TRBJ2-1; 7 bases map to TRBD2. Per the germline V gene, CDR1 is SGHKS and CDR2 is YYEKEE (reference sequence). Germline trimming cut 3 bases from V and 12 bases from J; bases unmatched to any gene: 9. The CDR3 covers 13 residues. The CDR3, as DNA: TGTGCCAGCAGCTCGCCCGCGGGAGTAAGGCAGTTCTTC. Translation gives CASSSPAGVRQFF.

This clonotype was seen ten or more times. The rearrangement links TRBV7-2 to TRBJ2-3; D remains unclear. V lost 5 bases and J lost 6, with 9 bases in between. CDR1 and CDR2 from the germline V gene are SGHTA and FQGNSA. The CDR3 consists of 12 residues. CDR3 sequence reads: CASSTRGDTQYF. CDR3 DNA: TGTGCCAGCAGCACCAGAGGCGATACGCAGTATTTT. Full variable domain (rest looked up from reference TRBV7-2 and TRBJ2-3): GAGVSQSPSNKVTEKGKDVELRCDPISGHTALYWYRQSLGQGLEFLIYFQGNSAPDKSGLPSDRFSAERTGGSVSTLTIQRTQQEDSAVYLCASSTRGDTQYFGPGTRLTVL.

This clonotype turned up a few times. A single base separates this from a much larger clone, so it may be a read error. V is TRBV11-1 and J is TRBJ1-1, with TRBD1 matching over 8 bases. CDR1 is SGHAT and CDR2 is FQDESV in the germline V gene (reference sequence). This CDR3 contains 14 residues. CDR3 coding DNA: TGTACCAGCAGCCTGACAGGGGTCTACACTGAAGCTTTCTTT. Translating it yields CTSSLTGVYTEAFF.

This clonotype was seen many times. The chain employs TRBV6-2 or TRBV6-3 and TRBJ1-5; D may be TRBD1 (6 bases). The length of the CDR3 is 15 residues. Trimming took off 0 bases at V and 5 bases at J, with 11 bases between the two ends. Germline CDR1 is MNHEY and CDR2 is SVGEGT. The CDR3 loop reads CASSYSGGPDQPQHF. DNA for the CDR3: TGTGCCAGCAGTTACTCAGGGGGACCGGATCAGCCCCAGCATTTT.

This clonotype has more than one count but fewer than ten. The rearrangement links TRBV29-1 to TRBJ1-2; D ambiguous. V was clipped by 7 bases and J by 8 bases, with 17 bases between them. CDR1 is SQVTM, CDR2 ANQGSEA, per germline. The CDR3 consists of 12 residues. The CDR3 sequence: CSAQSFELGYTF. CDR3 DNA: TGCAGCGCACAATCTTTTGAACTCGGCTACACCTTC.